These 4 T cell receptor beta chains came from one sample sequenced in a study of T cell changes during pregnancy in multiple sclerosis. Produced via immunoSEQ multiplex PCR; TCRdb's table is partial and in-frame only. The data contain about 79,000 clones, 93% of them singletons. This specimen was peripheral blood, taken in the second trimester of pregnancy. The receptors here all came from a female donor in good health, enrolled as a control in a pregnancy study.

The rearrangement uses TRBV5-1 and TRBJ2-5; D might be TRBD2 (6 bases). V was trimmed by 3 bases and J by 5 bases, leaving 14 bases between them. The CDR3 extends over 14 amino acids. Germline V CDR1 and CDR2: SGHRS, YFSETQ. For the CDR3, the DNA is TGCGCCAGCAGCTATGAGGCTGGGAGGGAGACCCAGTACTTC. Translating it yields CASSYEAGRETQYF.

This clone was counted once. The CDR3 nucleotides read TGTGCCAGTAGTATGCTAGCGGGGATGTACGAGCAGTACTTC. Its protein product is CASSMLAGMYEQYF. The rearrangement uses TRBV19 and TRBJ2-7, with 9 bases that match TRBD2. Germline-derived CDR1 and CDR2 are LNHDA and SQIVND (reference sequence). This CDR3 has 14 amino acids. V dropped 3 bases and J dropped 4; count of bases not matched to a gene: 4.

The gene calls are TRBV11-1 and TRBJ2-5, with 7 bases lining up with TRBD1. Germline V CDR1 and CDR2: SGHAT, FQDESV (reference sequence). The CDR3 sequence is 15 residues long. V lost 7 bases and J lost 1; bases outside the gene matches: 9. CDR3 nucleotide sequence: TGTGCCAGCACAACAGGGGTTTTCAGCCAAGAGACCCAGTACTTC. The encoded protein is CASTTGVFSQETQYF.

Note on this clone: Other DNA sequences within the sample encode an identical CDR3. The genes are TRBV9 and TRBJ2-7, with no clear D. The length of the CDR3 is 14 residues. V shed 0 bases and J shed 1 base, with 8 bases lying between them. Germline assignment: CDR1 SGDLS and CDR2 YYNGEE. DNA of the CDR3: TGTGCCAGCAGCGTAGACCAGTCATCCTACGAGCAGTACTTC. It encodes CASSVDQSSYEQYF.